Detailed here is one T cell receptor beta chain. This clonotype came up many times. Which antigen it targets is not known. Base qualities are not recorded, but no much larger clone differs from it by a single base. This entry comes from a study of T cells of healthy individuals (dated by TCRdb to 2017 to 2018). Library generation was performed with 5' RACE. This sample was sequenced with an Illumina MiSeq. TCRdb reprocessed the public reads (quality trimming at Q25 with fastp, clone calling with MiXCR) and kept in-frame beta chains. Records with the same CDR3 protein are collapsed into one entry carrying the most frequent genes and DNA. This sample gives 100,000 or so distinct CDR3 sequences in total; approximately 15% of them show up just once. The ten largest clones represent 6.2% of the sample. Based on the germline V gene, the CDR1 and CDR2 sequences are MDHEN and SYDVKM. V and J are truncated by 4 bases and 11 bases respectively, leaving an intervening sequence of 12 bases. Its CDR3 holds 13 amino acids, cysteine through phenylalanine. The DNA shown is the 39-base CDR3, in frame from base 1.

The sequence came from a human donor in good health. The chain links TRBV28 with TRBJ1-6; the D gene is not confidently resolved. The CDR3 reads as follows: CASSSTSRPPLHF. The DNA is TGTGCCAGCAGTTCGACCTCACGTCCACCCCTCCACTTT.